The TCR beta chain under discussion was sequenced for a study of T cell changes during pregnancy in multiple sclerosis. Data came from immunoSEQ multiplex PCR; TCRdb stores just in-frame clones and leaves some out. The data hold roughly 30,000 clones, with 89% observed a single time. This CDR3 is 13 amino acids long. The V gene end was trimmed by 4 bases and the J gene end by 4 bases; junction bases not matched to a gene: 2. The germline gives CDR1 SEHNR, CDR2 FQNEAQ (reference sequence). The chain is built from TRBV7-9 and TRBJ1-1; 8 bases match TRBD1. Material: CD4+ T cells from peripheral blood mononuclear cells, obtained in the first trimester of pregnancy. This clonotype was sampled from a female donor in good health, enrolled as a control in a pregnancy study. CDR3 protein: CASSSTGATEAFF. CDR3 sequence (DNA): TGTGCCAGCAGCTCGACAGGGGCCACTGAAGCTTTCTTT.